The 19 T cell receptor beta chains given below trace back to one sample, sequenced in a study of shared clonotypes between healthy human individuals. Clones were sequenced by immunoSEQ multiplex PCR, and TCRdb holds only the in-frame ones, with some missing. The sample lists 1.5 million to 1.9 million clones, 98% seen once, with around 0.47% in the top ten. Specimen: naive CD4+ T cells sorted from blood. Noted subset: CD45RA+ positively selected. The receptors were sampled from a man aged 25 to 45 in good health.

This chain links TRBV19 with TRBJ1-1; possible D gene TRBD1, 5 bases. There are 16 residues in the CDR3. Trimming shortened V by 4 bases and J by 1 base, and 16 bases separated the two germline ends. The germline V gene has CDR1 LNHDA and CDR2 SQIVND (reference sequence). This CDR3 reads CASSSRLGVRNTEAFF. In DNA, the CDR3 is TGTGCCAGTAGTAGTCGCCTAGGGGTTAGGAACACTGAAGCTTTCTTT. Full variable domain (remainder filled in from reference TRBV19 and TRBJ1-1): DGGITQSPKYLFRKEGQNVTLSCEQNLNHDAMYWYRQDPGQGLRLIYYSQIVNDFQKGDIAEGYSVSREKKESFPLTVTSAQKNPTAFYLCASSSRLGVRNTEAFFGQGTRLTVV.

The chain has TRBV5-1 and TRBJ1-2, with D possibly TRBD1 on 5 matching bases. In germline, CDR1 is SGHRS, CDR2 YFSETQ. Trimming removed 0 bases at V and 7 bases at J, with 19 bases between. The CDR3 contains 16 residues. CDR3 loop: CASSLASSGTLGGYTF. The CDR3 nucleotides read TGCGCCAGCAGCTTGGCGTCTTCCGGGACCTTGGGTGGCTACACCTTC.

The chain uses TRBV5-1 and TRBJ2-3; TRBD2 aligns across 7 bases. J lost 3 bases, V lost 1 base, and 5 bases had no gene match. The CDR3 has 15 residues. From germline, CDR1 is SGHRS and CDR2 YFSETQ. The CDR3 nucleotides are TGCGCCAGCAGCTTGTCTCTAGCGGCGACAGATACGCAGTATTTT. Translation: CASSLSLAATDTQYF. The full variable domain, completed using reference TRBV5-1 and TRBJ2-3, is KAGVTQTPRYLIKTRGQQVTLSCSPISGHRSVSWYQQTPGQGLQFLFEYFSETQRNKGNFPGRFSGRQFSNSRSEMNVSTLELGDSALYLCASSLSLAATDTQYFGPGTRLTVL.

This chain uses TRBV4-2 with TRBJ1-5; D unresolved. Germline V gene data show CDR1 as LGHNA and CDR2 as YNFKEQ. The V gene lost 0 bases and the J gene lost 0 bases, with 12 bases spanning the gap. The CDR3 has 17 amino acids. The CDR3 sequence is CASSQDVRQSSNQPQHF. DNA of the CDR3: TGTGCCAGCAGCCAAGATGTGCGGCAGTCTAGCAATCAGCCCCAGCATTTT.

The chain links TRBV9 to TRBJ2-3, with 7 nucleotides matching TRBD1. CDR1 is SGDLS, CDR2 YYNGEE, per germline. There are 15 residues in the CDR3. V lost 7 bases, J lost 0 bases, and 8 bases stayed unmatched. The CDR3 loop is CASGDRASSTDTQYF. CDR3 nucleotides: TGTGCCAGCGGAGACAGGGCTTCTAGCACAGATACGCAGTATTTT. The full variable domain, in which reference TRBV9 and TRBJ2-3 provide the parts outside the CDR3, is DSGVTQTPKHLITATGQRVTLRCSPRSGDLSVYWYQQSLDQGLQFLIQYYNGEERAKGNILERFSAQQFPDLHSELNLSSLELGDSALYFCASGDRASSTDTQYFGPGTRLTVL.

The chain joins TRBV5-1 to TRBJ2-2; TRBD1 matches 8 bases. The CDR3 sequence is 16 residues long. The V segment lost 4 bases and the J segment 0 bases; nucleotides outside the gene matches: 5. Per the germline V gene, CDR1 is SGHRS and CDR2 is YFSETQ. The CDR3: CASSRGQGSNTGELFF. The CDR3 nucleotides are TGCGCCAGCAGCAGAGGACAGGGCTCGAACACCGGGGAGCTGTTTTTT.

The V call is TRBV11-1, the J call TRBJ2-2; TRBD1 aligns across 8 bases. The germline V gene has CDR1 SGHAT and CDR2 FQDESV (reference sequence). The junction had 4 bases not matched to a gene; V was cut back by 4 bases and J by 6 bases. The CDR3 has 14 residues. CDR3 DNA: TGTGCCAGCAGCTCCCGACAGGGGTCCGGGGAGCTGTTTTTT. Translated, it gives CASSSRQGSGELFF.

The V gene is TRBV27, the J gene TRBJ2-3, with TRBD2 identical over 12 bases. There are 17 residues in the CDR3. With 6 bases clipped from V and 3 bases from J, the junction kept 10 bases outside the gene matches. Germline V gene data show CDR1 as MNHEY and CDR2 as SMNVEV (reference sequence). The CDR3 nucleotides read TGTGCCAGCAGCCGGACCAGACTAGCGGGAGTGACAGATACGCAGTATTTT. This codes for CASSRTRLAGVTDTQYF.

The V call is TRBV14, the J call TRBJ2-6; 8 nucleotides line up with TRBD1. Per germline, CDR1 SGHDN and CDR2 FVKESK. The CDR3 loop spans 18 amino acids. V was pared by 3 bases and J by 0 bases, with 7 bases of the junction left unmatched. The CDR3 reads CASSHYRGSSSGANVLTF. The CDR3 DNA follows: TGTGCCAGCAGCCACTACAGGGGGTCCAGCTCTGGGGCCAACGTCCTGACTTTC.

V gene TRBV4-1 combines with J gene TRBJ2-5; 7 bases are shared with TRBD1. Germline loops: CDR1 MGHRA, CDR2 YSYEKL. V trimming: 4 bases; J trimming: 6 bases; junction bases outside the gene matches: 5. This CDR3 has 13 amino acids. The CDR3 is CASSPTGLKTQYF. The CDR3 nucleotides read TGCGCCAGCAGCCCGACAGGGTTGAAGACCCAGTACTTC.

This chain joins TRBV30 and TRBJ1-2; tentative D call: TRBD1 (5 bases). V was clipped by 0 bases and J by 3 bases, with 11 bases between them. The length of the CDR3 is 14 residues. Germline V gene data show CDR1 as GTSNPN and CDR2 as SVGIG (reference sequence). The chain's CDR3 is CAWSVAGTHYGYTF. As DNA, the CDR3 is TGTGCCTGGAGTGTAGCCGGGACCCACTATGGCTACACCTTC.

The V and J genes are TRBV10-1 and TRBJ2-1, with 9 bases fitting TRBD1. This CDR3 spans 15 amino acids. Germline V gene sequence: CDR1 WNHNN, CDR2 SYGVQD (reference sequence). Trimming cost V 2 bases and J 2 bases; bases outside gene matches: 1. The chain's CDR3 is CASSERQGAYNEQFF. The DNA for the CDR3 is TGCGCCAGCAGTGAGCGACAGGGGGCCTACAATGAGCAGTTCTTC.

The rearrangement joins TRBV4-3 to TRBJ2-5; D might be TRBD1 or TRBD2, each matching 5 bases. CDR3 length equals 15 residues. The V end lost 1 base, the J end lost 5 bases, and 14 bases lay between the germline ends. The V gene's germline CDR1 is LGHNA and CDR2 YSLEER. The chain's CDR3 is CASSQGLGATETQYF. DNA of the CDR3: TGCGCCAGCAGCCAAGGTCTCGGGGCCACTGAGACCCAGTACTTC.

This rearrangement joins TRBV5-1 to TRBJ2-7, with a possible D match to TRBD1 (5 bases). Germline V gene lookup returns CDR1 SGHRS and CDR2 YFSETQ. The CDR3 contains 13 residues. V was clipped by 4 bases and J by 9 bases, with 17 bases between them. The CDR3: CASSAVRQTRQYF. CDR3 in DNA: TGCGCCAGCAGCGCCGTTAGACAGACGCGGCAGTACTTC.

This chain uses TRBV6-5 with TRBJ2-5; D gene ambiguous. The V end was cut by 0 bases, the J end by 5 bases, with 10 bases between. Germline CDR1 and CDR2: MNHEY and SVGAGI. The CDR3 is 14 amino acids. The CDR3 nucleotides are TGTGCCAGCAGTTACTCTTCGGTGCGGGAGACCCAGTACTTC. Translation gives CASSYSSVRETQYF.

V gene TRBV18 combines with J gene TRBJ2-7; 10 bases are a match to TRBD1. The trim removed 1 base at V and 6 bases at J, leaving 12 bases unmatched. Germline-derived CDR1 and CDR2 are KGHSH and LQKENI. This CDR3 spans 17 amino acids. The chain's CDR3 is CASSPLPGTGVVSEQYF. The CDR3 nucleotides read TGTGCCAGCTCACCACTTCCTGGGACAGGGGTCGTGAGCGAGCAGTACTTC. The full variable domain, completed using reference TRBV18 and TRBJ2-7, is NAGVMQNPRHLVRRRGQEARLRCSPMKGHSHVYWYRQLPEEGLKFMVYLQKENIIDESGMPKERFSAEFPKEGPSILRIQQVVRGDSAAYFCASSPLPGTGVVSEQYFGPGTRLTVT.

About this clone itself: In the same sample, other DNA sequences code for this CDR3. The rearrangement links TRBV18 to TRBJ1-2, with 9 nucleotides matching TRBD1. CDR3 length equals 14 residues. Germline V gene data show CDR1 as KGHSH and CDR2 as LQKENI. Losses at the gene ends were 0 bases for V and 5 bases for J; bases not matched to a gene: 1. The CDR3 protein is CASSPPGQGYGYTF. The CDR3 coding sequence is TGTGCCAGCTCACCACCGGGACAGGGATATGGCTACACCTTC.

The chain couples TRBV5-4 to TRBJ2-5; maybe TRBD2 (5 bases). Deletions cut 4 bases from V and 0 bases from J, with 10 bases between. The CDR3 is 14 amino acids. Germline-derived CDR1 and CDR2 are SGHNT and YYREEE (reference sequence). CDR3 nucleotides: TGTGCCAGCAGCCTGGACTCTTACCAAGAGACCCAGTACTTC. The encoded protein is CASSLDSYQETQYF.

The CDR3 nucleotides are TGCAGCGGATCCCCTAGCGGTGCTAGCACAGATACGCAGTATTTT. This codes for CSGSPSGASTDTQYF. The chain is built from TRBV29-1 and TRBJ2-3, with 7 bases lining up with TRBD2. Germline lookup yields CDR1 SQVTM and CDR2 ANQGSEA. The V and J ends lost 7 bases and 0 bases, in that order; junction bases with no gene match: 10. The CDR3 has 15 residues.